The 32 T cell receptor beta chains reported below all come from one sample, sequenced in a study of cytomegalovirus exposure and HLA in healthy donors. PCR employed 60 Vbeta and 13 Jbeta primers. Generated by immunoSEQ multiplex PCR, the TCRdb table keeps only in-frame clones and is missing some. This table holds fewer than 200,000 clones, roughly 85% found once. Sequencing was carried out using PBMCs. Receptors originate from a male donor in good health and CMV-seronegative.

The chain's CDR3 is CASSVGPGVQETQYF. Written as DNA, the CDR3 is TGTGCCAGCAGCGTAGGCCCGGGAGTACAAGAGACCCAGTACTTC. This chain uses TRBV9 with TRBJ2-5; weak D call: TRBD2 (6 bases). V was pared by 0 bases and J by 2 bases, with 11 bases between. This CDR3 comprises 15 residues. Germline V gene lookup returns CDR1 SGDLS and CDR2 YYNGEE.

The chain couples TRBV10-3 to TRBJ2-5; 10 bases align to TRBD2. This CDR3 is built from 15 residues. With 4 bases clipped from V and 1 base from J, the junction kept 3 bases outside the gene matches. CDR1 is ENHRY, CDR2 SYGVKD, per germline. This CDR3 is CAISASGGVQETQYF. DNA for the CDR3: TGTGCCATCAGTGCTAGCGGGGGTGTCCAAGAGACCCAGTACTTC.

The V and J genes are TRBV5-1 and TRBJ2-3; the match to TRBD2 covers 14 bases. Trimming cost V 4 bases and J 4 bases; bases outside gene matches: 11. Germline V gene lookup returns CDR1 SGHRS and CDR2 YFSETQ. This CDR3 is built from 18 residues. This CDR3 is CASSVGSGLAGAADTQYF. The DNA for the CDR3 is TGCGCCAGCAGCGTGGGCTCGGGACTAGCGGGGGCTGCAGATACGCAGTATTTT.

V is TRBV13 and J is TRBJ2-3; no reliable D call. The germline V gene encodes CDR1 PRHDT and CDR2 FYEKMQ (reference sequence). The CDR3 totals 15 residues. V lost 4 bases and J lost 4, with 15 bases in between. The CDR3 reads CASSSPTMVPDTQYF. Here the CDR3 DNA reads TGTGCCAGCAGCTCACCCACTATGGTCCCAGATACGCAGTATTTT.

The chain recombines TRBV7-3 with TRBJ2-3, with D perhaps matching TRBD1 (8 bases). V was clipped by 5 bases and J by 5 bases, with 23 bases between them. Germline assignment: CDR1 SGHTA and CDR2 FQGTGA. There are 17 residues in the CDR3. The CDR3 coding sequence is TGTGCCAGCAGCCAACCGATTACAGGGGGAGGGGGAGATACGCAGTATTTT. Translated: CASSQPITGGGGDTQYF.

The rearrangement uses TRBV10-3 and TRBJ1-1, with TRBD1 matching 9 bases. CDR1 and CDR2 from the germline V gene are ENHRY and SYGVKD. CDR3 length equals 17 residues. V shed 6 bases, J shed 1 base, and the junction held 12 bases outside the gene matches. CDR3 in amino acids: CAIRGGTGKVENTEAFF. CDR3 sequence (DNA): TGTGCCATCAGGGGCGGGACAGGGAAAGTTGAGAACACTGAAGCTTTCTTT.

The chain combines TRBV30 with TRBJ2-7, with D maybe TRBD1 (6 bases). V was shortened by 1 base and J by 2 bases, with 15 bases between the two germline ends. Germline assignment: CDR1 GTSNPN and CDR2 SVGIG (reference sequence). This CDR3 region has 15 residues. The CDR3 bases are TGTGCCTGGAGTGGGACGAGGGCAGGGGCCTACGAGCAGTACTTC. Amino acid sequence: CAWSGTRAGAYEQYF.

V gene TRBV4-2 combines with J gene TRBJ1-3; no definite D call. Looked up from germline, CDR1 is LGHNA and CDR2 is YNFKEQ. The V gene lost 0 bases and the J gene lost 3 bases, with 15 bases spanning the gap. This CDR3 contains 17 residues. In DNA form, the CDR3 reads TGTGCCAGCAGCCAAGACGCAATTCTCTCGGTTGGAAACACCATATATTTT. This gives the protein CASSQDAILSVGNTIYF.

This sequence joins TRBV5-4 and TRBJ1-1, with TRBD1 matching 7 bases. The germline V gene has CDR1 SGHNT and CDR2 YYREEE (reference sequence). The V gene end was trimmed by 9 bases and the J gene end by 1 base; junction bases not matched to a gene: 6. The CDR3 extends over 13 amino acids. The CDR3 loop is CATRGQQNTEAFF. The CDR3 nucleotides read TGTGCCACCCGGGGACAGCAGAACACTGAAGCTTTCTTT.

In its sample, this clone was seen a few times. V and J are TRBV4-1 and TRBJ1-1, with D perhaps matching TRBD1 (6 bases). This CDR3 spans 15 amino acids. Trimming pared 1 base from V and 0 bases from J, leaving 9 bases between. Germline-derived CDR1 and CDR2 are MGHRA and YSYEKL. CDR3 sequence reads: CASSQAGGLNTEAFF. CDR3 coding DNA: TGCGCCAGCAGCCAAGCCGGGGGGCTGAACACTGAAGCTTTCTTT.

This sequence joins TRBV7-9 and TRBJ2-5; 9 nucleotides line up with TRBD1. Germline assignment: CDR1 SEHNR and CDR2 FQNEAQ (reference sequence). The CDR3 spans 14 residues. The V gene end was trimmed by 4 bases and the J gene end by 4 bases; junction bases not matched to a gene: 4. CDR3 coding DNA: TGTGCCAGCAGCTCTACAGGGGGCCCAGAGACCCAGTACTTC. Protein product: CASSSTGGPETQYF. Full variable domain (rest looked up from reference TRBV7-9 and TRBJ2-5): DTGVSQNPRHKITKRGQNVTFRCDPISEHNRLYWYRQTLGQGPEFLTYFQNEAQLEKSRLLSDRFSAERPKGSFSTLEIQRTEQGDSAMYLCASSSTGGPETQYFGPGTRLLVL.

This chain uses TRBV5-3 with TRBJ2-1; TRBD1 aligns across 8 bases. TRBV5-3 is given ORF status, its function remaining uncertain. V lost 4 bases, J lost 6 bases, and 12 bases stayed unmatched. The CDR3 length is 16 residues. CDR3 bases: TGTGCCAGAAGCCCGAGAACCGGGACAGGCTCCAATGAGCAGTTCTTC. Translating it yields CARSPRTGTGSNEQFF.

This clone was counted a single time. The rearrangement uses TRBV13 and TRBJ2-7; 8 nucleotides line up with TRBD2. This CDR3 has 14 residues. Germline V CDR1 and CDR2: PRHDT, FYEKMQ (reference sequence). The V segment lost 2 bases and the J segment 3 bases; nucleotides outside the gene matches: 3. The CDR3 coding sequence is TGTGCCAGCAGCTTAACTAGCGGACTCTACGAGCAGTACTTC. The encoded protein is CASSLTSGLYEQYF.

This chain joins TRBV7-3 and TRBJ1-1; possibly TRBD1 for D (5 bases). Trimming left V 5 bases short and J 7 bases short, with 14 bases between. The CDR3 has 13 amino acids. Germline V gene sequence: CDR1 SGHTA, CDR2 FQGTGA. Written as DNA, the CDR3 is TGTGCCAGCAGCCCACAACCAGGGAATGAAGCTTTCTTT. Protein sequence: CASSPQPGNEAFF.

V usage is TRBV4-1 and J usage is TRBJ2-7, with D maybe TRBD2 (5 bases). The CDR3 has 12 residues. Germline values: CDR1 MGHRA, CDR2 YSYEKL. Trimming pared 2 bases from V and 6 bases from J, leaving 8 bases between. As DNA, the CDR3 is TGCGCCAGCAGCCAACCAGGAGGCGAGCAGTACTTC. This encodes CASSQPGGEQYF.

The genes are TRBV15 and TRBJ1-5; possibly TRBD1 for D (6 bases). The CDR3 is 15 amino acids. The germline gives CDR1 LNHNV, CDR2 YYDKDF (reference sequence). V lost 0 bases, J lost 7 bases, and 13 bases lay in between. The CDR3 is CATSREKGVGQPQHF. CDR3 in DNA: TGTGCCACCAGCAGAGAGAAGGGGGTAGGGCAGCCCCAGCATTTT.

The chain links TRBV4-1 to TRBJ1-1, with 8 nucleotides matching TRBD1. CDR3 length equals 14 residues. The germline gives CDR1 MGHRA, CDR2 YSYEKL. V trimming: 4 bases; J trimming: 7 bases; junction bases outside the gene matches: 8. In DNA, the CDR3 is TGCGCCAGCAGCCCGAGACAGGGGATTCTTGAAGCTTTCTTT. Its translation: CASSPRQGILEAFF.

In its sample, this clone was seen once. The V and J genes are TRBV28 and TRBJ1-5; D may be TRBD1 (6 bases). Germline V gene data show CDR1 as MDHEN and CDR2 as SYDVKM. This CDR3 has 20 amino acids. V dropped 8 bases and J dropped 4 bases, with 33 bases sitting between them. In DNA form, the CDR3 reads TGTGCCAGCGGGTTCACAGGCGCAGGGGTCCTGGTCAGTCGAAATCAGCCCCAGCATTTT. This translates into CASGFTGAGVLVSRNQPQHF.

This chain connects TRBV7-2 to TRBJ1-4; D is uncertain. With 0 bases removed from V and 2 bases from J, the gap between germline ends came to 7 bases. This CDR3 is 15 amino acids long. CDR1 is SGHTA and CDR2 is FQGNSA in the germline V gene. The CDR3, as DNA: TGTGCCAGCAGCTTAGCCGGGTCCACTAATGAAAAACTGTTTTTT. This translates into CASSLAGSTNEKLFF.

The rearrangement links TRBV5-6 to TRBJ1-4; 7 bases are shared with TRBD1. Germline CDR1 and CDR2: SGHDT and YYEEEE. The CDR3 is made up of 15 amino acids. V was pared by 2 bases and J by 3 bases, with 4 bases of the junction left unmatched. CDR3 protein: CASSLRGRANEKLFF. CDR3 DNA: TGTGCCAGCAGCTTAAGGGGGCGGGCTAATGAAAAACTGTTTTTT.

This clone was counted a single time. The chain joins TRBV2 to TRBJ2-3; tentatively, D is TRBD2 (7 bases). Looked up from germline, CDR1 is SNHLY and CDR2 is FYNNEI. CDR3 length equals 16 residues. Trimming pared 5 bases from V and 2 bases from J, leaving 17 bases between. The CDR3 loop is CASSPLWGGPTDTQYF. For the CDR3, the DNA is TGTGCCAGCAGTCCCCTATGGGGGGGGCCCACAGATACGCAGTATTTT. Using reference TRBV2 and TRBJ2-3 for the parts outside the CDR3, the full variable domain is EPEVTQTPSHQVTQMGQEVILRCVPISNHLYFYWYRQILGQKVEFLVSFYNNEISEKSEIFDDQFSVERPDGSNFTLKIRSTKLEDSAMYFCASSPLWGGPTDTQYFGPGTRLTVL.

This rearrangement joins TRBV7-2 to TRBJ2-1; 10 bases fit TRBD1. Germline trimming cut 6 bases from V and 6 bases from J; bases unmatched to any gene: 8. Germline CDR1 is SGHTA and CDR2 is FQGNSA. This CDR3 spans 15 amino acids. The CDR3 DNA follows: TGTGCCAGCAGACCACCCGGGACAGGGGCCAATGAGCAGTTCTTC. Its translation: CASRPPGTGANEQFF.

V usage is TRBV5-1 and J usage is TRBJ1-2; 7 nucleotides line up with TRBD1. The germline gives CDR1 SGHRS, CDR2 YFSETQ. J was trimmed by 4 bases and V by 0 bases; bases with no gene match: 3. This CDR3 has 14 amino acids. The CDR3 here is CASSLATGPYGYTF. DNA of the CDR3: TGCGCCAGCAGCTTGGCGACAGGGCCCTATGGCTACACCTTC.

The chain links TRBV6-6 to TRBJ1-4; 7 positions match TRBD1. Trimming at V came to 0 bases and at J to 5 bases, leaving 6 bases not matched to a gene. The CDR3 spans 16 residues. Germline CDR1 reads MNHNY; CDR2 reads SVGAGI (reference sequence). The CDR3 reads CASSYSLQGSNEKLFF. The CDR3 DNA reads TGTGCCAGCAGTTACTCTTTACAGGGGTCCAATGAAAAACTGTTTTTT.

This chain uses TRBV14 with TRBJ2-1; 9 nucleotides align to TRBD2. The length of the CDR3 is 14 residues. J gave up 10 bases and V 1 base, and 5 bases lay outside the gene matches. Looked up from germline, CDR1 is SGHDN and CDR2 is FVKESK. This CDR3 is CASSQVAGAREQFF. CDR3 bases: TGTGCCAGCAGCCAAGTAGCGGGGGCCCGGGAGCAGTTCTTC.

The chain joins TRBV29-1 to TRBJ1-3; D gene uncertain. Trimming removed 6 bases at V and 4 bases at J, with 19 bases between. Per germline, CDR1 SQVTM and CDR2 ANQGSEA. This CDR3 spans 15 amino acids. DNA of the CDR3: TGCAGCGTCGGTACAGAGTCGTGGGCAGGAAACACCATATATTTT. It is translated as CSVGTESWAGNTIYF.

This CDR3 reads CASSLDSSNQPQHF. As DNA, the CDR3 is TGTGCCAGCAGCTTAGACAGTAGCAATCAGCCCCAGCATTTT. This chain joins TRBV7-8 and TRBJ1-5; no reliable D call. V lost 1 base and J 0 bases, leaving 4 bases between the germline ends. The CDR3 runs to 14 residues. CDR1 and CDR2 from the germline V gene are SGHVS and FQNEAQ.

V usage is TRBV5-1 and J usage is TRBJ1-4; TRBD1 aligns across 7 bases. Germline CDR1 and CDR2: SGHRS and YFSETQ. This CDR3 is built from 17 residues. V shed 4 bases and J 0 bases; nucleotides not matched to a gene: 9. DNA of the CDR3: TGCGCCAGCAGCCCAACAGGGGACGTTGCAACTAATGAAAAACTGTTTTTT. Its translation: CASSPTGDVATNEKLFF.

For this clone: One end of the junction is discordant with germline, which a read error may explain. This chain joins TRBV7-9 and TRBJ2-7; D is uncertain. The length of the CDR3 is 12 residues. The germline V gene encodes CDR1 SEHNR and CDR2 FQNEAQ (reference sequence). CDR3 sequence reads: CSSSLSTPKQYF. CDR3 DNA sequence: TGTTCCAGCAGCTTGAGTACGCCCAAGCAGTACTTC.

The J gene is TRBJ1-3, the V gene TRBV7-2; 8 bases fit TRBD1. The CDR3 is made up of 14 amino acids. Germline V gene data show CDR1 as SGHTA and CDR2 as FQGNSA. The V gene end was trimmed by 6 bases and the J gene end by 2 bases; junction bases not matched to a gene: 3. The CDR3 sequence is CASRPGGTGNTIYF. CDR3 DNA: TGTGCCAGCAGGCCAGGGGGCACTGGAAACACCATATATTTT.

This chain links TRBV6-6 with TRBJ2-7, with D hard to call. CDR3 length equals 13 residues. V lost 0 bases, J lost 2 bases, and 5 bases lay in between. From germline, CDR1 is MNHNY and CDR2 SVGAGI (reference sequence). In DNA, the CDR3 is TGTGCCAGCAGTTACTCCCGGGCCTACGAGCAGTACTTC. Protein product: CASSYSRAYEQYF.

This clone came up once. The chain joins TRBV4-3 to TRBJ2-7; 8 bases line up with TRBD1. V lost 3 bases, J lost 3 bases, and 10 bases stayed unmatched. Germline CDR1 reads LGHNA; CDR2 reads YSLEER. This CDR3 comprises 16 residues. The CDR3: CASSHLPRTGFYEQYF. As DNA, the CDR3 is TGCGCCAGCAGCCACCTTCCCCGGACAGGGTTCTACGAGCAGTACTTC.